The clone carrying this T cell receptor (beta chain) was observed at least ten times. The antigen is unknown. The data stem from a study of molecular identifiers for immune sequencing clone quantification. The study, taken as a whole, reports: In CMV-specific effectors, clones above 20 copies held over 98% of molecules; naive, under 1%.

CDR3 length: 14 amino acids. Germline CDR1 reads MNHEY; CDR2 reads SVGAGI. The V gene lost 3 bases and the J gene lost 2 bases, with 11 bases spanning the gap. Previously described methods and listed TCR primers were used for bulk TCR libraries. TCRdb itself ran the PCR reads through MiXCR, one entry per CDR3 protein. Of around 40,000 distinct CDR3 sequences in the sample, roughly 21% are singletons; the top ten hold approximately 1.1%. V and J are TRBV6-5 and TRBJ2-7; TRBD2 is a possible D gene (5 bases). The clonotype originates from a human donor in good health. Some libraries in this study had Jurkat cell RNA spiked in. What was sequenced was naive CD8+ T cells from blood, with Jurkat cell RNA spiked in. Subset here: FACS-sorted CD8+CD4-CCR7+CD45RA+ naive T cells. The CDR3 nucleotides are TGTGCCAGCAGTTATTTTCGGGAAGCCTACGAGCAGTACTTC. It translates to CASSYFREAYEQYF.